The rows below give T cell receptor beta chains drawn from one sample of a study of CD8+ T cells in alopecia areata. The assay was immunoSEQ multiplex PCR, and TCRdb's table has in-frame clones only and misses some. The table records over 150,000 clones, roughly three fifths of them present only once. The sequenced sample was CD4+ T cells sorted from blood, obtained at week 4, from a patient treated with tofacitinib. Receptors originate from a human donor with alopecia areata. The CDR3 runs from the conserved cysteine through the conserved F or W. The D gene is left open where the match is weak. Only part of the rows carry a size: once, few, many, or a class if the clone is expanded.

TRBV2	TRBJ2-5	TRBD2	few	TGTGCCAGCAGTTCCGGGACTAGCCAAGAGACCCAGTACTTC	CASSSGTSQETQYF
TRBV28	TRBJ2-7	TRBD1	-	TGTGCCAGCAGTTTATTCCAGGTAGGGGGCGGAAGGCAGTACTTC	CASSLFQVGGGRQYF
TRBV6-6	TRBJ2-3	-	few	TGTGCCAGCAGTTCCTTTGGGGGGTATACGCAGTATTTT	CASSSFGGYTQYF
TRBV30	TRBJ1-2	-	-	TGTGCCTGGAGATCAGGGGCACTTTTAGGTTTGGGCTACACCTTC	CAWRSGALLGLGYTF
TRBV10-3	TRBJ1-5	-	few	TGTGCCATCAGTGAGTCGGATCAGCCCCAGCATTTT	CAISESDQPQHF
TRBV4-2	TRBJ2-2	-	few	TGTGCCAGCAGCCAAGGAGGGGGATCGAACACCGGGGAGCTGTTTTTT	CASSQGGGSNTGELFF
TRBV28	TRBJ1-2	-	few	TGTGCCAGCACCGCCTACCCCCGCTATGGCTACACCTTC	CASTAYPRYGYTF
TRBV16	TRBJ1-6	-	-	TGTGCCAGCAGCCAATATCTGCAGGCTTCACCCCTCCACTTT	CASSQYLQASPLHF
TRBV4-1	TRBJ2-5	-	-	TGCGCCAGCAGCCATCCAGGACTAACCCAGGAGACCCAGTACTTC	CASSHPGLTQETQYF
TRBV30	TRBJ1-2	-	few	TGTGCCTGGACCATTCATCGGGGAGGCCCTAACTATGGCTACACCTTC	CAWTIHRGGPNYGYTF
TRBV7-2	TRBJ1-4	TRBD1	-	TGTGCCAGCAGCTCCGGGACAGGGAATGAAAAACTGTTTTTT	CASSSGTGNEKLFF
TRBV2	TRBJ1-6	-	once	TGTGCCAGCGGGGGGCAGGGTAATTCACCCCTCCACTTT	CASGGQGNSPLHF
TRBV7-8	TRBJ2-7	TRBD1	-	TGTGCCAGCAGCCCCGGGACAGGCAGCAGGGAGCAGTACTTC	CASSPGTGSREQYF
TRBV6-5	TRBJ1-5	-	few	TGTGCCAGCAGTGAGGTTAGCAATCAGCCCCAGCATTTT	CASSEVSNQPQHF
TRBV27	TRBJ1-6	-	-	TGTGCCAGCAGTTTTGGTAGTGGGGGGCCTGATTCACCCCTCCACTTT	CASSFGSGGPDSPLHF